This TCR beta chain comes out of a study of T cell clusters in autoimmune cytopenias. About the research overall: TRB sequencing had a median around 51,000 reads and about 2,500 distinct clonotypes per sample. The study's findings and limits: TRB repertoire shifts in secondary cytopenia and chronic lymphocytic leukemia mostly reflected lymphoma, not autoimmunity. Primary autoimmune cytopenia patients appeared to lack physiological T cell clusters present in healthy donors.

Germline CDR1 reads KGHSH; CDR2 reads LQKENI. The CDR3 runs 16 residues. One tube held mixed TRB-A and TRB-B primer pools for touch-down PCR. TCRdb re-called the multiplex PCR reads, yielding one record per CDR3 amino acid sequence without DNA. The sample table includes 8,500 to 9,000 distinct CDR3 sequences. Considering frequency, this clonotype is medium-sized. The antigen remains undetermined. TRB was amplified from 250 ng of peripheral blood genomic DNA per sample. Sequenced material: peripheral blood. This clonotype originated in a human donor with an autoimmune cytopenia or autoimmune hepatitis (not recorded which). The V gene is TRBV18, the J gene TRBJ2-5; TCRdb indicates TRBD2, and absent DNA this call remains unverified. This CDR3 reads CASSPRETSGQETQYF.